The 24 T cell receptor beta chains below all came from one sample that was sequenced in a study of T cell changes during pregnancy in multiple sclerosis. Profiled with immunoSEQ multiplex PCR; TCRdb holds only in-frame clones, not every one. The profile shows tens of thousands of clones, over 80% of them singletons. The sample was peripheral blood, taken in the first trimester of pregnancy. These TCRs come from a female donor with multiple sclerosis, enrolled in a pregnancy study.

This clone occurred once. This chain connects TRBV6-4 to TRBJ2-1; 11 bases are a match to TRBD2. Germline V gene data show CDR1 as MRHNA and CDR2 as SNTAGT. V was clipped by 2 bases and J by 9 bases; unmatched bases: 9. This CDR3 contains 16 residues. In DNA, the CDR3 is TGTGCCAGCAGTGACAGGCCGGTAGCGGGAGGGGGTGAGCAGTTCTTC. Amino acids: CASSDRPVAGGGEQFF.

This chain connects TRBV19 to TRBJ1-3; TRBD1 agrees at 10 bases. Trimming took 4 bases from V and 10 from J; bases not matched to a gene: 7. The CDR3 has 14 amino acids. Germline V gives CDR1 LNHDA, CDR2 SQIVND (reference sequence). The CDR3 protein is CASSTTGQGETIYF. CDR3 nucleotides: TGTGCCAGTAGTACGACAGGACAGGGGGAAACCATATATTTT.

The rearrangement links TRBV7-9 to TRBJ2-7; 9 bases agree with TRBD1. This CDR3 comprises 14 residues. V dropped 4 bases and J dropped 2; count of bases not matched to a gene: 3. Germline-derived CDR1 and CDR2 are SEHNR and FQNEAQ (reference sequence). The CDR3 nucleotides read TGTGCCAGCAGCTGGGACAGGGAAACCTACGAGCAGTACTTC. This codes for CASSWDRETYEQYF.

The V call is TRBV21-1, the J call TRBJ1-1; the table assigns TRBD1, which was not confirmed against the DNA. TRBV21-1 is deemed a pseudogene. This CDR3 has 17 amino acids. The DNA for the CDR3 is TGTGCCAGCAGCGGCCGACAGGGATCTAGGGTTTACACTGAAGCTTTCTTT. Protein product: CASSGRQGSRVYTEAFF.

The sample holds one count of this clone. The V call is TRBV4-3, the J call TRBJ1-2; TRBD1 matches at 7 bases. The CDR3 loop spans 15 amino acids. The V and J ends lost 1 base and 3 bases, in that order; junction bases with no gene match: 5. Per germline, CDR1 LGHNA and CDR2 YSLEER. The CDR3 coding sequence is TGCGCCAGCAGCCAAGGGGCAGGGGGGCACTATGGCTACACCTTC. Protein sequence: CASSQGAGGHYGYTF.

This chain connects TRBV5-1 to TRBJ2-2; tentatively, D is TRBD2 (5 bases). The CDR3 consists of 14 residues. V was clipped by 4 bases and J by 4 bases, with 11 bases between them. Germline CDR1 reads SGHRS; CDR2 reads YFSETQ. The CDR3 DNA follows: TGCGCCAGCAGCCCCGATGGAGGCACCGGGGAGCTGTTTTTT. Encoded protein: CASSPDGGTGELFF. Filled out from reference TRBV5-1 and TRBJ2-2, the complete variable domain reads KAGVTQTPRYLIKTRGQQVTLSCSPISGHRSVSWYQQTPGQGLQFLFEYFSETQRNKGNFPGRFSGRQFSNSRSEMNVSTLELGDSALYLCASSPDGGTGELFFGEGSRLTVL.

V and J are TRBV6-1 and TRBJ2-1; possible D gene TRBD1, 6 bases. Germline V gene sequence: CDR1 MNHNS, CDR2 SASEGT. The CDR3 sequence is 14 residues long. Trimming left V 5 bases short and J 0 bases short, with 8 bases between. In DNA form, the CDR3 reads TGTGCCAGCAGTACGGACAGCTCCTACAATGAGCAGTTCTTC. Translating gives CASSTDSSYNEQFF.

CDR3 in amino acids: CASSLDPGSTTDTQYF. The CDR3, as DNA: TGCGCCAGCAGCTTGGATCCAGGGTCAACCACAGATACGCAGTATTTT. The chain uses TRBV5-1 and TRBJ2-3, with D perhaps matching TRBD1 (5 bases). The CDR3 runs 16 residues. In germline, CDR1 is SGHRS, CDR2 YFSETQ. Between the trimmed V and J ends, which lost 0 bases and 2 bases, there was a span of 13 bases.

The rearrangement links TRBV27 to TRBJ2-1, with D perhaps TRBD2 (7 bases). The V end lost 3 bases, the J end lost 7 bases, and 13 bases lay between the germline ends. CDR1 MNHEY and CDR2 SMNVEV come from the germline V gene (reference sequence). The CDR3 consists of 14 residues. Here the CDR3 DNA reads TGTGCCAGCAGTTTGGTGGGAGGGGGAAATGAGCAGTTCTTC. It yields the protein CASSLVGGGNEQFF.

The chain has TRBV5-3 and TRBJ2-1; D is unclear. TRBV5-3 is given ORF status, its function remaining uncertain. Trimming pared 5 bases from V and 3 bases from J, leaving 12 bases between. The CDR3 is 14 residues long. The CDR3 loop is CARRSAVGYNEQFF. The DNA for the CDR3 is TGTGCCAGAAGGAGCGCAGTAGGCTACAATGAGCAGTTCTTC.

J is TRBJ2-3 and V is TRBV28, with a tentative D call TRBD2 (5 bases). This CDR3 is 15 amino acids long. Trimming cost V 6 bases and J 3 bases, with 16 bases left between them. CDR1 and CDR2 (germline): MDHEN, SYDVKM. The CDR3 loop is CASSLVSGMTDTQYF. CDR3 DNA: TGTGCCAGCAGCCTAGTCAGCGGAATGACAGATACGCAGTATTTT.

The chain joins TRBV2 to TRBJ2-7; D may be TRBD2 (5 bases). CDR3 length: 13 residues. Trimming cost V 8 bases and J 4 bases, with 15 bases left between them. The germline V gene encodes CDR1 SNHLY and CDR2 FYNNEI. For the CDR3, the DNA is TGTGCCAGCGCCCAACCTCTAGCTTACGAGCAGTACTTC. Translated: CASAQPLAYEQYF.

The chain recombines TRBV9 with TRBJ2-1, with a weak D call TRBD2 (6 bases). Germline CDR1 SGDLS, CDR2 YYNGEE. The CDR3 runs 17 residues. V shed 0 bases and J shed 6 bases, with 19 bases lying between them. The CDR3 sequence: CASSVGEWDFNPNEQFF. In DNA form, the CDR3 reads TGTGCCAGCAGCGTAGGTGAATGGGACTTCAACCCCAATGAGCAGTTCTTC.

The chain employs TRBV9 and TRBJ1-2; 7 nucleotides line up with TRBD1. CDR1 is SGDLS, CDR2 YYNGEE, per germline. This CDR3 spans 14 amino acids. After removal of 4 bases from V and 8 bases from J, the junction contained 11 bases not matched to a gene. The CDR3 region has the DNA TGTGCCAGCAGCAACGAACTGACAGGGCTGGGCTACACCTTC. The encoded protein is CASSNELTGLGYTF.

The V gene is TRBV19, the J gene TRBJ1-1, with D possibly TRBD1 on 5 matching bases. The CDR3 spans 14 residues. The V gene lost 3 bases and the J gene lost 1 base, with 9 bases spanning the gap. Germline V lookup: CDR1 LNHDA, CDR2 SQIVND (reference sequence). The CDR3 is CASSMGQGNTEAFF. The CDR3 DNA follows: TGTGCCAGTAGTATGGGCCAGGGGAACACTGAAGCTTTCTTT.

V gene TRBV4-1 combines with J gene TRBJ2-1; D uncertain. The V end lost 4 bases, the J end lost 9 bases, and 10 bases lay between the germline ends. Germline CDR1 and CDR2: MGHRA and YSYEKL. There are 12 residues in the CDR3. The CDR3 DNA reads TGCGCCAGCAGCCCGGCTGGCGGTGAGCAGTTCTTC. This sequence encodes CASSPAGGEQFF.

V gene TRBV19 combines with J gene TRBJ2-7, with 8 bases identical to TRBD1. This CDR3 comprises 16 residues. The ends lost 4 bases at V and 3 bases at J; junction bases unmatched: 11. The germline V gene encodes CDR1 LNHDA and CDR2 SQIVND (reference sequence). The CDR3 coding sequence is TGTGCCAGTAGTACCCAGGGGGCGATTACCGTCTACGAGCAGTACTTC. This encodes CASSTQGAITVYEQYF.

The gene calls are TRBV5-1 and TRBJ2-3, with D tentatively TRBD2 (5 bases). V was trimmed by 3 bases and J by 0 bases, leaving 14 bases between them. The CDR3 loop spans 16 amino acids. CDR1 is SGHRS and CDR2 is YFSETQ in the germline V gene. CDR3 nucleotide sequence: TGCGCCAGCAGCTCTACACGTCGGGGTAGCACAGATACGCAGTATTTT. It yields the protein CASSSTRRGSTDTQYF.

This chain uses TRBV6-5 with TRBJ2-7; D remains ambiguous. With 7 bases removed from V and 5 bases from J, the gap between germline ends came to 9 bases. The V gene's germline CDR1 is MNHEY and CDR2 SVGAGI. The CDR3 loop spans 11 amino acids. The CDR3 nucleotides read TGTGCCAGCAACAATGGAGACGAGCAGTACTTC. This encodes CASNNGDEQYF.

The chain recombines TRBV7-2 with TRBJ2-7, with 7 bases aligning to TRBD2. The germline V gene has CDR1 SGHTA and CDR2 FQGNSA. The length of the CDR3 is 13 residues. The ends lost 6 bases at V and 5 bases at J; junction bases unmatched: 7. The CDR3 DNA is TGTGCCAGCAGTAACCGGGGAGGGGACGAGCAGTACTTC. It codes for CASSNRGGDEQYF.

This chain links TRBV7-9 with TRBJ2-7; D is uncertain. The CDR3 totals 13 residues. With 0 bases removed from V and 2 bases from J, the gap between germline ends came to 5 bases. The germline gives CDR1 SEHNR, CDR2 FQNEAQ (reference sequence). The CDR3 sequence: CASSLAFTYEQYF. In DNA form, the CDR3 reads TGTGCCAGCAGCTTAGCGTTTACCTACGAGCAGTACTTC.

The chain couples TRBV11-3 to TRBJ2-1, with TRBD2 identical over 10 bases. Germline V gene data show CDR1 as SGHNT and CDR2 as YENEEA. V was clipped by 2 bases and J by 6 bases; unmatched bases: 10. The CDR3 has 17 residues. The CDR3 loop reads CASSLMQLAGFANEQFF. CDR3 DNA: TGTGCCAGCAGCTTAATGCAACTAGCGGGATTCGCCAATGAGCAGTTCTTC.

The chain couples TRBV28 to TRBJ2-7, with 13 bases lining up with TRBD2. Germline lookup yields CDR1 MDHEN and CDR2 SYDVKM. The ends lost 2 bases at V and 4 bases at J; junction bases unmatched: 5. The CDR3 sequence is 16 residues long. In DNA, the CDR3 is TGTGCCAGCAGTTTACCCGGACTAGCGGGAGTTTACGAGCAGTACTTC. Its translation: CASSLPGLAGVYEQYF.

The chain has TRBV7-6 and TRBJ2-5; TRBD1 matches at 7 bases. Losses at the gene ends were 4 bases for V and 1 base for J; bases not matched to a gene: 6. Germline CDR1 is SGHVS and CDR2 is FNYEAQ. CDR3 length equals 15 residues. CDR3 bases: TGTGCCAGCAGCTACGACAGGGTGAGCCAAGAGACCCAGTACTTC. This encodes CASSYDRVSQETQYF.